This TCR beta chain comes out of a study of blood T cell repertoires in COVID-19. Study summary: From T cells, B-cell-depleted T cells, or PBMCs came the material, which was cDNA or gDNA.

The repertoire was sequenced with immunoSEQ multiplex PCR; TCRdb's copy has only in-frame clones and lacks some. The sample carries just under 90,000 clones, around 72% recorded once. The CDR3 extends over 15 amino acids. V was pared by 1 base and J by 0 bases, with 10 bases between. CDR1 and CDR2 from the germline V gene are SEHNR and FQNEAQ (reference sequence). The sample comprised peripheral blood. The chain links TRBV7-9 to TRBJ2-7; D uncertain. The sequence was obtained from a woman aged 80 or older with acute or convalescent COVID-19. This chain's CDR3 is CASSLDGPLSYEQYF. The CDR3 nucleotides are TGTGCCAGCAGCTTAGACGGTCCACTCTCCTACGAGCAGTACTTC.